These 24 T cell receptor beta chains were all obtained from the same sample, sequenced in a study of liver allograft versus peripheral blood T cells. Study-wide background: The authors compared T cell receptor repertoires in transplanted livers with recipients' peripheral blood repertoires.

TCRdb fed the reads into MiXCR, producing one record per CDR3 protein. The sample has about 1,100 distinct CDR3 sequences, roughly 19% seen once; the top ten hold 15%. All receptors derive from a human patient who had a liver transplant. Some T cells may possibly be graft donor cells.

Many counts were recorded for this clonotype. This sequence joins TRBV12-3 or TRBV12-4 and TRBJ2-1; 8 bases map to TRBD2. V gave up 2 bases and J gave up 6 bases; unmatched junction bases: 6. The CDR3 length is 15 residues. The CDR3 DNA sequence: TGTGCCAGCAGTTTACGGGGGGGGGGCCTCAATGAGCAGTTCTTC. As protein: CASSLRGGGLNEQFF.

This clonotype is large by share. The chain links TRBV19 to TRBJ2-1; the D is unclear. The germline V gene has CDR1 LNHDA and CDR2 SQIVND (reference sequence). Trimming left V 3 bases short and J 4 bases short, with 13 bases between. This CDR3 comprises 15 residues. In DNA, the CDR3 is TGTGCCAGTAGTATCCTGGCAGGCCTGTACAATGAGCAGTTCTTC. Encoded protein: CASSILAGLYNEQFF.

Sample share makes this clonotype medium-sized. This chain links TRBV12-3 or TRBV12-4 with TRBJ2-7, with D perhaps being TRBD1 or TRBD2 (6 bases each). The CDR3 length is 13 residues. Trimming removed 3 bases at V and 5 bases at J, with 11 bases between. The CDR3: CASSLGGHNEQYF. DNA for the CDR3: TGTGCCAGCAGTTTGGGGGGACACAACGAGCAGTACTTC.

DNA of the CDR3: TGCAGTGCTAGAGATCAGGGGACTTCGCCTTACGAGCAGTACTTC. It is translated as CSARDQGTSPYEQYF. The rearrangement uses TRBV20-1 and TRBJ2-7, with D perhaps given as TRBD1 or TRBD2 (6 bases each). V was shortened by 0 bases and J by 4 bases, with 16 bases between the two germline ends. CDR1 is DFQATT, CDR2 SNEGSKA, per germline (reference sequence). CDR3 length: 15 residues.

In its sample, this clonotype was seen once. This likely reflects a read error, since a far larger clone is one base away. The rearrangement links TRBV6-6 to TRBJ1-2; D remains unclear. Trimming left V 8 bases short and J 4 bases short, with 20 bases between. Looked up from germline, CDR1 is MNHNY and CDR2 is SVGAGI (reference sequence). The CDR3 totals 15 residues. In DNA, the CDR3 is TGTGCCAGCGGTTTCTTCTCCGGGGAGGTCTATGGCTACACCTTC. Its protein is CASGFFSGEVYGYTF.

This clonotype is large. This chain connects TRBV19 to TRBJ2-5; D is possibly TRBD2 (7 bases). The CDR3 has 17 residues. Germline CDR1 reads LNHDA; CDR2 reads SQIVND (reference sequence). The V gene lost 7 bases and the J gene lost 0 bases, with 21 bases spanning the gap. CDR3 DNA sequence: TGTGCCAGTACCCCTGAGGGGGGGGGCCGCAACCAAGAGACCCAGTACTTC. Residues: CASTPEGGGRNQETQYF.

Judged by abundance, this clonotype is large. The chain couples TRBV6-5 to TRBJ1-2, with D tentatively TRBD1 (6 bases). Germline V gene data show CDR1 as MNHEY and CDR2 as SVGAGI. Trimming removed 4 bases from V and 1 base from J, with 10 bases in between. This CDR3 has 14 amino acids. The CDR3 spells CASSSQGSNYGYTF. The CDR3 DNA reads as TGTGCCAGCAGTTCTCAGGGGAGTAACTATGGCTACACCTTC.

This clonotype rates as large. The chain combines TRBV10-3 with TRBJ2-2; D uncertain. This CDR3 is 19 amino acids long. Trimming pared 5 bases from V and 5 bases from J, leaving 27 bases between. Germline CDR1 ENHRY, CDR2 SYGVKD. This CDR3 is CAISPGLPNVAGWTGELFF. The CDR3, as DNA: TGTGCCATCAGTCCAGGCCTTCCGAACGTCGCCGGGTGGACCGGGGAGCTGTTTTTT.

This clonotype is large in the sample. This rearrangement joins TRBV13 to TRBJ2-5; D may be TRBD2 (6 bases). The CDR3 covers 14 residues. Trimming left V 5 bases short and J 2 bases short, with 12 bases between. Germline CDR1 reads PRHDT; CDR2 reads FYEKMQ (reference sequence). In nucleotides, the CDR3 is TGTGCCAGCAGCATGACTAGGGCTCAAGAGACCCAGTACTTC. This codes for CASSMTRAQETQYF.

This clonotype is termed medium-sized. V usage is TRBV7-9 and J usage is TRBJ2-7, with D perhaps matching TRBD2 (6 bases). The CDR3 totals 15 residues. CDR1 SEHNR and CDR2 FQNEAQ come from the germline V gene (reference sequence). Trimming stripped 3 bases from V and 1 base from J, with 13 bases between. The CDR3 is CASSFSGLQSYEQYF. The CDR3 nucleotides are TGTGCCAGCAGCTTTTCGGGACTCCAGTCCTACGAGCAGTACTTC.

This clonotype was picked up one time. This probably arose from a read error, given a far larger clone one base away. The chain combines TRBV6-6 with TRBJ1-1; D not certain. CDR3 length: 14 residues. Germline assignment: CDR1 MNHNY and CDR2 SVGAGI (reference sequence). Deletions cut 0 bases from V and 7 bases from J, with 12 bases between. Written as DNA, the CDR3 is TGTGCCAGCAGTTACTCCCTTTGGGTCCGTGAAGCTTTCTTT. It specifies CASSYSLWVREAFF.

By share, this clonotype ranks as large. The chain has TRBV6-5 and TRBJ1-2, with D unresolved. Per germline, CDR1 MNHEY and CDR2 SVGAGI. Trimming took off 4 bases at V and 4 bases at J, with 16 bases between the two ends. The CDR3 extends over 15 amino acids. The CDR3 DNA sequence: TGTGCCAGCAGTTTCTTCTCCGGGGAGGTCTATGGCTACACCTTC. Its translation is CASSFFSGEVYGYTF.

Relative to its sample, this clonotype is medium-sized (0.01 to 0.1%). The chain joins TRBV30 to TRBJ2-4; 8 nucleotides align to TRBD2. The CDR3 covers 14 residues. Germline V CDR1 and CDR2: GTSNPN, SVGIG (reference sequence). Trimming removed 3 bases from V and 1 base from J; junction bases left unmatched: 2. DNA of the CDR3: TGTGCCTGGAGCCCGGGAGGGGCCAAAAACATTCAGTACTTC. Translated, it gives CAWSPGGAKNIQYF.

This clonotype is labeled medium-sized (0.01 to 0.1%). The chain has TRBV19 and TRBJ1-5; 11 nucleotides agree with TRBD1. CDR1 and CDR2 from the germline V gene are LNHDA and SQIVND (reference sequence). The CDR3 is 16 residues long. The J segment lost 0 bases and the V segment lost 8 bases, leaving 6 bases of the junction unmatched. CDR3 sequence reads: CASGTGGAYSNQPQHF. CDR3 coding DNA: TGTGCCAGTGGGACAGGGGGGGCCTATAGCAATCAGCCCCAGCATTTT.

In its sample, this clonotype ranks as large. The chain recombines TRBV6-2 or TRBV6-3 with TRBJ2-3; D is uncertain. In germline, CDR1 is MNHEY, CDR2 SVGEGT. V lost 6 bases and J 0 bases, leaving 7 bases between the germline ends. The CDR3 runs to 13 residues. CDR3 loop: CASSPPSTDTQYF. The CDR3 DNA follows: TGTGCCAGCAGCCCACCCAGCACAGATACGCAGTATTTT.

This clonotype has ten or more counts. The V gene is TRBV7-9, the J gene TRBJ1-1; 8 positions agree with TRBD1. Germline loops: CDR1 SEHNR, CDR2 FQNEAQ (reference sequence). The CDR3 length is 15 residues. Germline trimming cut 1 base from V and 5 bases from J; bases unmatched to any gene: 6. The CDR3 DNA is TGTGCCAGCAGCTTAGGCCAGGGGGCAAAAACTGAAGCTTTCTTT. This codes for CASSLGQGAKTEAFF.

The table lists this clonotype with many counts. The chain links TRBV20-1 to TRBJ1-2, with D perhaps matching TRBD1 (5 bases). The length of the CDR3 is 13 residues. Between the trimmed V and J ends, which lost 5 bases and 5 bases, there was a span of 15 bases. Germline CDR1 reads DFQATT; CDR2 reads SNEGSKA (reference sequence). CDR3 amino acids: CSAGLTASYGYTF. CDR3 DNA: TGCAGTGCTGGCCTGACAGCGAGTTATGGCTACACCTTC.

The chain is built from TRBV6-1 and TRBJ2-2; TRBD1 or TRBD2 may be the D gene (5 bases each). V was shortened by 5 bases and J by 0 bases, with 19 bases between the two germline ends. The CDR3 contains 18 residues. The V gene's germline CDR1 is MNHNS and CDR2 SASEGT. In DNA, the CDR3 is TGTGCCAGCAGTTTATCCCGGGACGCCCTAGCGAACACCGGGGAGCTGTTTTTT. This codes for CASSLSRDALANTGELFF.

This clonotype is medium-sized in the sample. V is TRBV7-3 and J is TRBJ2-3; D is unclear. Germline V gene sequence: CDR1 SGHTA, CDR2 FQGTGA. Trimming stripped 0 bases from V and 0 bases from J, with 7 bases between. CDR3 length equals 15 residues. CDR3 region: CASSLTGTSTDTQYF. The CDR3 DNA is TGTGCCAGCAGCTTAACGGGAACTAGCACAGATACGCAGTATTTT.

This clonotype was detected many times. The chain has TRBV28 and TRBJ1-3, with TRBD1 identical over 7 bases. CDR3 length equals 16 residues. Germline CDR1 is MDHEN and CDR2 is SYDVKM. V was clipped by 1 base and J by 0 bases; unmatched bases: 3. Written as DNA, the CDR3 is TGTGCCAGCAGTTTATACAGGGGCCTCTCTGGAAACACCATATATTTT. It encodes CASSLYRGLSGNTIYF.

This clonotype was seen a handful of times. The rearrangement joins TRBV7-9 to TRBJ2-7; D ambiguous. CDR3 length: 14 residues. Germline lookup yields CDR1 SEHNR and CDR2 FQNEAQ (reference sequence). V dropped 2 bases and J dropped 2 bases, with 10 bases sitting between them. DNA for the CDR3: TGTGCCAGCAGCTTAACGGTCAGTCCCTACGAGCAGTACTTC. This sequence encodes CASSLTVSPYEQYF.

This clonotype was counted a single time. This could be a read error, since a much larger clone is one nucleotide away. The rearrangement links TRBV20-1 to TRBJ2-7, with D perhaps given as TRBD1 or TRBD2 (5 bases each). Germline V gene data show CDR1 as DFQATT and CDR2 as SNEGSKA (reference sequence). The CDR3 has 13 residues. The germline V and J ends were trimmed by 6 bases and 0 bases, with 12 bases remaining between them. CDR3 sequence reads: CSASRDRSYEQYF. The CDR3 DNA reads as TGCAGTGCGAGCCGGGACCGCTCCTACGAGCAGTACTTC.

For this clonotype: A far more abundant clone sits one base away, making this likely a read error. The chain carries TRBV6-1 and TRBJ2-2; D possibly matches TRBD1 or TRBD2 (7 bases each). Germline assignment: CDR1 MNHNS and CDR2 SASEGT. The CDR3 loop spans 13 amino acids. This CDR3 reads CASSTGDSGEQFF. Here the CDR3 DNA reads TGTGCCAGCAGTACAGGGGACAGCGGGGAGCAGTTTTTT.

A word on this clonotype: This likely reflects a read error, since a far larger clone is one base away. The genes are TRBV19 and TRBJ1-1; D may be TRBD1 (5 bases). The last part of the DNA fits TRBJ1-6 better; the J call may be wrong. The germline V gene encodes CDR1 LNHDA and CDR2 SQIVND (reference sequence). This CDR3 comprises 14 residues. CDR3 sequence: CDSTLQGDNSPLHF. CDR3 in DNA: TGTGACAGTACTCTTCAGGGAGATAATTCACCCCTCCACTTT.